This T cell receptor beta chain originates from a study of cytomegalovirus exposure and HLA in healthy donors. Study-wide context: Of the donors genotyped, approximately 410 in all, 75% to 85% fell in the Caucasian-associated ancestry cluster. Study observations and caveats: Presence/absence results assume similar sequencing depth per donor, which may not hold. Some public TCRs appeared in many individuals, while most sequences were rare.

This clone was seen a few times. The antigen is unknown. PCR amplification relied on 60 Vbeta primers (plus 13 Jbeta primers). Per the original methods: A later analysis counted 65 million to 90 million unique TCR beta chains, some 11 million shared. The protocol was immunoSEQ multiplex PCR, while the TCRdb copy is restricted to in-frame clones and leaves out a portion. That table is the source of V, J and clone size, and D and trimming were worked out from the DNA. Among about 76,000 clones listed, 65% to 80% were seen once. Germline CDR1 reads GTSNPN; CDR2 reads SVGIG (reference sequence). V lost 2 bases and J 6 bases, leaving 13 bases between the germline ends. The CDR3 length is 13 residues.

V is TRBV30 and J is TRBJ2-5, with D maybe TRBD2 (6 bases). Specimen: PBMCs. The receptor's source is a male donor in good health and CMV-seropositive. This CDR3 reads CAWSKGLGQTQYF. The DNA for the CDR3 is TGTGCCTGGAGTAAGGGACTTGGACAGACCCAGTACTTC. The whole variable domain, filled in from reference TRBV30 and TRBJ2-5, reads SQTIHQWPATLVQPVGSPLSLECTVEGTSNPNLYWYRQAAGRGLQLLFYSVGIGQISSEVPQNLSASRPQDRQFILSSKKLLLSDSGFYLCAWSKGLGQTQYFGPGTRLLVL.